This T cell receptor (beta chain) was identified in a study of cytomegalovirus exposure and HLA in healthy donors. Regarding the study as a whole: Highly shared sequence variants in one cluster were likely a sequencing artifact. Several V segments, TRBV6-2 and TRBV6-3 among them, could not be told apart and were dropped.

Germline V gene sequence: CDR1 SGHRS, CDR2 YFSETQ. Trimming cost V 6 bases and J 7 bases, with 20 bases left between them. The CDR3 is 15 residues long. PCR amplification relied on 60 Vbeta primers (plus 13 Jbeta primers). The protocol was immunoSEQ multiplex PCR, while the TCRdb copy is restricted to in-frame clones and leaves out a portion. The sample includes 150,000 to 200,000 clones, 65% to 80% of them seen just once. This clone turned up a few times. As yet, its antigen is unknown. The sequenced material came from PBMCs. This chain links TRBV5-1 with TRBJ2-4; tentative D call: TRBD2 (7 bases). The sequence came from a female donor in good health and CMV-seronegative. The CDR3 DNA reads TGCGCCAGCACAGGGGACGGGAGGTCAGCGAACATTCAGTACTTC. This codes for CASTGDGRSANIQYF.